Below are 9 T cell receptor beta chains sequenced from a single sample in a study of T cell responses to AZD1222 COVID-19 vaccine. The assay was immunoSEQ multiplex PCR, and TCRdb's table has in-frame clones only and misses some. The repertoire holds around 210,000 clones, with about 94% as singletons. Source: peripheral blood, taken 28 days after the second dose of the MenACWY control vaccine. The origin of the receptors is an adult who received the MenACWY meningococcal vaccine as a control.

The V call is TRBV4-3, the J call TRBJ1-5; tentatively, D is TRBD1 (6 bases). V lost 1 base and J lost 6, with 10 bases in between. The CDR3 totals 14 residues. The germline CDR1 and CDR2 sequences are LGHNA and YSLEER. In DNA, the CDR3 is TGCGCCAGCAGCCAAGGAACAGGGAGTCAGCCCCAGCATTTT. Its protein product is CASSQGTGSQPQHF.

The J gene is TRBJ2-5, the V gene TRBV3-1 (or the pseudogene TRBV3-2); tentatively, D is TRBD1 or TRBD2 (5 bases each). V lost 0 bases to trimming and J lost 9 bases, with 17 bases between them. This CDR3 has 15 amino acids. Germline CDR1 reads LGHDT; CDR2 reads YNNKEL (reference sequence). CDR3 nucleotide sequence: TGTGCCAGCAGCCAAGAGGGGCCGGGACCCCAGGCCCAGTACTTC. Amino acid sequence: CASSQEGPGPQAQYF.

V and J are TRBV14 and TRBJ2-1, with TRBD1 matching over 7 bases. CDR3 length: 19 amino acids. Looked up from germline, CDR1 is SGHDN and CDR2 is FVKESK. V shed 4 bases and J 0 bases; nucleotides not matched to a gene: 15. CDR3: CASSPRFGGEGASYNEQFF. CDR3 nucleotides: TGTGCCAGCAGCCCTCGTTTCGGCGGTGAGGGGGCCTCCTACAATGAGCAGTTCTTC.

The rearrangement joins TRBV5-4 to TRBJ1-4; possible D gene TRBD1, 5 bases. The germline V gene encodes CDR1 SGHNT and CDR2 YYREEE (reference sequence). Trimming cost V 4 bases and J 3 bases, with 13 bases left between them. The CDR3 covers 15 residues. CDR3 residues: CASSPGGSPNEKLFF. The CDR3 region has the DNA TGTGCCAGCAGCCCGGGGGGGAGTCCTAATGAAAAACTGTTTTTT.

The V call is TRBV24-1, the J call TRBJ1-2, with D hard to call. The CDR3 covers 13 residues. Looked up from germline, CDR1 is KGHDR and CDR2 is SFDVKD. The ends were cut back, 12 bases at V and 4 bases at J, with 17 bases in the middle. The CDR3 is CAVAEDESYGYTF. DNA of the CDR3: TGTGCCGTCGCCGAGGACGAGTCCTATGGCTACACCTTC.

CDR3 nucleotide sequence: TGTGCCAGCAGCCAAGATGGCGGGGTAGGGTTGTGGCGGAGAGACAATGAGCAGTTCTTC. Protein product: CASSQDGGVGLWRRDNEQFF. This sequence joins TRBV3-1 (or the pseudogene TRBV3-2) and TRBJ2-1; D is perhaps TRBD2 (6 bases). The CDR3 contains 20 residues. V was clipped by 0 bases and J by 5 bases, with 26 bases between them. CDR1 and CDR2 from the germline V gene are LGHDT and YNNKEL (reference sequence).

This chain links TRBV5-1 with TRBJ1-2; tentative D call: TRBD1 (6 bases). This CDR3 region has 15 residues. Trimming pared 2 bases from V and 6 bases from J, leaving 17 bases between. Looked up from germline, CDR1 is SGHRS and CDR2 is YFSETQ. The CDR3 here is CASSLETGARDGYTF. The CDR3 nucleotides are TGCGCCAGCAGCTTAGAGACAGGCGCGAGGGATGGCTACACCTTC. Full variable domain (rest looked up from reference TRBV5-1 and TRBJ1-2): KAGVTQTPRYLIKTRGQQVTLSCSPISGHRSVSWYQQTPGQGLQFLFEYFSETQRNKGNFPGRFSGRQFSNSRSEMNVSTLELGDSALYLCASSLETGARDGYTFGSGTRLTVV.

The chain is built from TRBV19 and TRBJ2-1; D is undetermined. The CDR3 has 14 residues. Trimming took 5 bases from V and 8 from J, leaving 16 bases between them. From germline, CDR1 is LNHDA and CDR2 SQIVND (reference sequence). CDR3 in amino acids: CASSASTSAHEQFF. The CDR3 DNA reads TGTGCCAGTAGTGCCTCGACCTCCGCCCATGAGCAGTTCTTC.

The V call is TRBV19, the J call TRBJ2-1, with D perhaps assigned TRBD1 or TRBD2 (5 bases each). Germline V lookup: CDR1 LNHDA, CDR2 SQIVND (reference sequence). Trimming stripped 5 bases from V and 5 bases from J, with 16 bases between. This CDR3 region has 15 residues. CDR3 loop: CASSLTGTNNNEQFF. CDR3 in DNA: TGTGCCAGTAGTTTAACCGGGACGAATAACAATGAGCAGTTCTTC.